What follows describes a single TCR beta chain. Its antigen is unidentified. Sequencing was performed with immunoSEQ multiplex PCR; in TCRdb, only in-frame clones are kept and a portion is missing. This sample carries around 100,000 clones, over 75% of them seen once, and the ten largest clones take about a fifth. This CDR3 spans 12 amino acids. Germline V gives CDR1 MNHNY, CDR2 SVGAGI (reference sequence). V shed 6 bases and J shed 6 bases, with 11 bases lying between them. This sample stems from a study of T cell responses to AZD1222 COVID-19 vaccine. Findings of the study overall: Distributed over spike, vaccine-associated CD4 TCRs predominated at 160-218 and 743-854. Repertoires were obtained solely post-peak T cell response.

V usage is TRBV6-6 and J usage is TRBJ1-1; D gene ambiguous. The source of this sequence is an adult in good health. The input for sequencing was peripheral blood, taken on day 0 of AZD1222 vaccination. CDR3 in DNA: TGTGCCAGCAGCTCGAGGTTCGCTGAAGCTTTCTTT. As protein: CASSSRFAEAFF.